One and the same sample provided the 20 T cell receptor beta chains below, sequenced in a study of shared clonotypes between healthy human individuals. Data came from immunoSEQ multiplex PCR; TCRdb stores just in-frame clones and leaves some out. The sample records a few million clones, around 95% being singletons. Sequencing input: naive CD4+ T cells sorted from blood. Stated subset: CD45RA+ positively selected. All receptors derive from a man aged 18 to 30 in good health.

V usage is TRBV10-3 and J usage is TRBJ1-6; D is ambiguous. Trimming pared 4 bases from V and 6 bases from J, leaving 7 bases between. Germline V gene data show CDR1 as ENHRY and CDR2 as SYGVKD. The CDR3 contains 13 residues. As DNA, the CDR3 is TGTGCCATCAGTGGTCTGGGTAATTCACCCCTCCACTTT. Translation: CAISGLGNSPLHF.

V is TRBV18 and J is TRBJ2-7, with D possibly TRBD2 on 5 matching bases. Germline CDR1 is KGHSH and CDR2 is LQKENI. CDR3 size: 15 residues. The V and J ends lost 6 bases and 0 bases respectively, with 15 bases between them. CDR3 bases: TGTGCCAGCTCGAGAGCTAGCTGGAGCTCCTACGAGCAGTACTTC. Translation gives CASSRASWSSYEQYF.

As DNA, the CDR3 is TGTGCCAGCAGCCTCGGTCCGGGAGGCGGCTACACCTTC. It is translated as CASSLGPGGGYTF. V is TRBV5-8 and J is TRBJ1-2; D is ambiguous. This CDR3 is built from 13 residues. Germline V gene data show CDR1 as SGHTS and CDR2 as YDEGEE. The germline V and J ends were trimmed by 4 bases and 8 bases, with 15 bases remaining between them.

The chain couples TRBV15 to TRBJ2-5, with 8 bases that match TRBD1. Trimming at V came to 3 bases and at J to 5 bases, leaving 8 bases not matched to a gene. From germline, CDR1 is LNHNV and CDR2 YYDKDF (reference sequence). This CDR3 region has 15 residues. CDR3 DNA sequence: TGTGCCACCAGCAGCCCCTCAGGGGGCACGGAGACCCAGTACTTC. Protein sequence: CATSSPSGGTETQYF.

This clone was recorded only once. The chain combines TRBV4-1 with TRBJ1-4; TRBD1 matches at 8 bases. Germline lookup yields CDR1 MGHRA and CDR2 YSYEKL. Germline trimming cut 4 bases from V and 4 bases from J; bases unmatched to any gene: 17. The CDR3 sequence is 19 residues long. The CDR3, as DNA: TGCGCCAGCAGCCCCCTTCCTTATATCCCCGGGACAGGTAATGAAAAACTGTTTTTT. This sequence encodes CASSPLPYIPGTGNEKLFF.

J is TRBJ2-1 and V is TRBV6-1; D unresolved. Trimming pared 2 bases from V and 5 bases from J, leaving 7 bases between. The CDR3 spans 13 residues. Germline values: CDR1 MNHNS, CDR2 SASEGT. The CDR3, as DNA: TGTGCCAGCAGTGAAAGGCTCGACAATGAGCAGTTCTTC. This encodes CASSERLDNEQFF.

In regard to this clone: The sample has other DNA sequences that encode this CDR3 too. The chain links TRBV11-2 to TRBJ1-1; D remains ambiguous. Germline loops: CDR1 SGHAT, CDR2 FQNNGV. The CDR3 runs 14 residues. Trimming pared 0 bases from V and 1 base from J, leaving 6 bases between. The CDR3 DNA is TGTGCCAGCAGCTTAGATCCGGGGAACACTGAAGCTTTCTTT. It yields the protein CASSLDPGNTEAFF.

This sequence joins TRBV12-1 and TRBJ1-5. TRBV12-1 counts as a pseudogene. There are 17 residues in the CDR3. The CDR3 spells CASSTLGGEEGNQPQHF. CDR3 DNA sequence: TGTGCCAGCAGCACGCTGGGGGGGGAAGAGGGCAATCAGCCCCAGCATTTT.

The V call is TRBV12-5, the J call TRBJ2-2; 9 bases align to TRBD1. Germline V gives CDR1 LGHNT, CDR2 FRNRAP. Losses at the gene ends were 4 bases for V and 0 bases for J; bases not matched to a gene: 24. This CDR3 is 23 amino acids long. The CDR3 DNA reads as TGTGCTAGTGGTTACTTAATGGAAAACAGGGGGCAGTTGAAGCTCCCGAACACCGGGGAGCTGTTTTTT. Its protein is CASGYLMENRGQLKLPNTGELFF.

The rearrangement links TRBV6-1 to TRBJ2-7; no firm D call. V lost 8 bases to trimming and J lost 2 bases, with 13 bases between them. The V gene's germline CDR1 is MNHNS and CDR2 SASEGT. The CDR3 sequence is 13 residues long. This CDR3 reads CASSWARTYEQYF. CDR3 nucleotide sequence: TGTGCCAGCTCCTGGGCCAGGACCTACGAGCAGTACTTC.

The rearrangement links TRBV21-1 to TRBJ2-2; the table's D call, TRBD2, was not checked against the DNA. TRBV21-1 represents a pseudogene. The CDR3 length is 15 residues. The DNA of the CDR3 is TGTGCCAGCAGCACATGGTCCAAGGAGGCCGGGGAGCTGTTTTTT. Translating it yields CASSTWSKEAGELFF.

This chain connects TRBV6-6 to TRBJ1-6, with D possibly TRBD1 on 6 matching bases. V dropped 4 bases and J dropped 7 bases, with 17 bases sitting between them. The CDR3 runs to 16 residues. Germline-derived CDR1 and CDR2 are MNHNY and SVGAGI (reference sequence). CDR3 coding DNA: TGTGCCAGCAGTTCAACTAAACAGGGACGGAATTCACCCCTCCACTTT. Translation: CASSSTKQGRNSPLHF.

As for this clone: The final CDR3 position lacks the conserved phenylalanine or tryptophan, pointing to a likely read error. The limits of the CDR3 on the DNA are not certain, so only TCRdb's listed CDR3 is given. This chain uses TRBV28 with TRBJ1-1; the table's TRBD1 call for D was not verified on the DNA. Germline V lookup: CDR1 MDHEN, CDR2 SYDVKM. The CDR3 region is 14 residues in length, termini included. The CDR3 sequence is CASTFPGQGYFPIL.

The chain links TRBV19 to TRBJ1-1; 7 bases are a match to TRBD1. J was trimmed by 1 base and V by 6 bases; bases with no gene match: 5. This CDR3 is 14 amino acids long. The germline CDR1 and CDR2 sequences are LNHDA and SQIVND (reference sequence). CDR3 DNA sequence: TGTGCCAGTAGGCCGGGACAGCAGAACACTGAAGCTTTCTTT. Translated, it gives CASRPGQQNTEAFF.

The gene calls are TRBV5-1 and TRBJ2-3, with TRBD1 matching over 7 bases. The CDR3 has 15 residues. CDR1 is SGHRS, CDR2 YFSETQ, per germline. V lost 3 bases and J lost 0; bases outside the gene matches: 4. The CDR3 loop is CASSWDSSSTDTQYF. CDR3 in DNA: TGCGCCAGCAGCTGGGACAGTTCTAGCACAGATACGCAGTATTTT.

This rearrangement joins TRBV11-2 to TRBJ2-5; D remains unclear. V lost 0 bases, J lost 6 bases, and 5 bases lay in between. The CDR3 covers 12 residues. The germline gives CDR1 SGHAT, CDR2 FQNNGV. The CDR3, as DNA: TGTGCCAGCAGCTTAGACCGGCAGACCCAGTACTTC. Amino acid sequence: CASSLDRQTQYF.

The rearrangement uses TRBV7-9 and TRBJ1-1, with 8 bases lining up with TRBD1. CDR1 is SEHNR, CDR2 FQNEAQ, per germline (reference sequence). This CDR3 contains 14 residues. J was trimmed by 5 bases and V by 4 bases; bases with no gene match: 6. Here the CDR3 DNA reads TGTGCCAGCAGCTCGGCAGGGGGCAAAACTGAAGCTTTCTTT. This gives the protein CASSSAGGKTEAFF.

The chain carries TRBV5-1 and TRBJ1-2, with D hard to call. The V end was cut by 4 bases, the J end by 3 bases, with 10 bases between. The CDR3 covers 13 residues. Germline V lookup: CDR1 SGHRS, CDR2 YFSETQ. For the CDR3, the DNA is TGCGCCAGCAGCCCCGATGTGGACTATGGCTACACCTTC. Encoded protein: CASSPDVDYGYTF.

The gene calls are TRBV9 and TRBJ1-4; D is ambiguous. Between the trimmed V and J ends, which lost 3 bases and 0 bases, there was a span of 6 bases. The CDR3 length is 14 residues. In germline, CDR1 is SGDLS, CDR2 YYNGEE. The CDR3 is CASSDLATNEKLFF. As DNA, the CDR3 is TGTGCCAGCAGCGACCTCGCAACTAATGAAAAACTGTTTTTT.

The V and J genes are TRBV30 and TRBJ2-3; no clear D. Germline V gene lookup returns CDR1 GTSNPN and CDR2 SVGIG (reference sequence). This CDR3 spans 13 amino acids. Trimming left V 1 base short and J 4 bases short, with 9 bases between. CDR3 in DNA: TGTGCCTGGAGTGCGTCTAGTGCAGATACGCAGTATTTT. Translated: CAWSASSADTQYF.